One and the same sample provided the 20 T cell receptor beta chains below, sequenced in a study of blood T cells in healthy people across ages. Then a second PCR, running about 6 to 12 cycles, was carried out with a sample-barcoded 5' primer and a J-beta primer mix. TCRdb reprocessed the 5' RACE reads via MiXCR and lists one record per CDR3 protein. The sample yields approximately 1.5 million distinct CDR3 sequences, approximately 43% seen once. Sequenced: blood. These receptors were obtained from a young woman in good health.

This clonotype was observed at least ten times. This CDR3 is CASSSGNTDTQYF. The CDR3 DNA reads TGTGCCAGCAGTTCCGGGAACACAGATACGCAGTATTTT. This rearrangement joins TRBV9 to TRBJ2-3; D might be TRBD2 (5 bases). The CDR3 totals 13 residues. Germline-derived CDR1 and CDR2 are SGDLS and YYNGEE. V lost 5 bases, J lost 2 bases, and 9 bases lay in between.

Points on this clonotype: Possible read error: a much larger clone is one base away. The V and J genes are TRBV12-3 or TRBV12-4 and TRBJ2-1; D is possibly TRBD2 (5 bases). This CDR3 is built from 14 residues. Here the CDR3 DNA reads TGTGCCTGCAGTTTCCCCGGGGTTTACAATGAGCAGTTCTTC. It is translated as CACSFPGVYNEQFF.

The chain is built from TRBV5-1 and TRBJ2-1; tentative D call: TRBD2 (5 bases). In germline, CDR1 is SGHRS, CDR2 YFSETQ. Deletions cut 4 bases from V and 2 bases from J, with 16 bases between. CDR3 length equals 16 residues. This chain's CDR3 is CASSGRLGSTYNEQFF. The CDR3 DNA reads TGCGCCAGCAGCGGGAGACTCGGCTCAACCTACAATGAGCAGTTCTTC.

The CDR3 region has the DNA TGTGCCAGCAGCTTAGATCCGCAGAACTACAATGAGCAGTTCTTC. Its protein product is CASSLDPQNYNEQFF. The chain joins TRBV11-2 to TRBJ2-1; D gene uncertain. The CDR3 is 15 amino acids. Germline assignment: CDR1 SGHAT and CDR2 FQNNGV. V shed 0 bases and J shed 3 bases, with 9 bases lying between them.

A note on this clonotype: Possible read error: a much larger clone is one base away. The CDR3 DNA reads as TGTGCCATCAGTGGGACTAGCAATGAGCAGTTCTTC. Its translation: CAISGTSNEQFF. The chain links TRBV10-3 to TRBJ2-1, with 7 bases fitting TRBD2. The ends lost 4 bases at V and 6 bases at J; junction bases unmatched: 0. The CDR3 covers 12 residues. CDR1 is ENHRY, CDR2 SYGVKD, per germline.

This clonotype was counted between two and nine times. The rearrangement links TRBV28 to TRBJ2-7, with 9 bases fitting TRBD2. Germline lookup yields CDR1 MDHEN and CDR2 SYDVKM. The CDR3 length is 14 residues. Trimming cost V 3 bases and J 4 bases; bases outside gene matches: 4. CDR3: CASSFSGRLYEQYF. CDR3 coding DNA: TGTGCCAGCAGTTTCAGCGGGAGGTTATACGAGCAGTACTTC. Full variable domain (rest looked up from reference TRBV28 and TRBJ2-7): DVKVTQSSRYLVKRTGEKVFLECVQDMDHENMFWYRQDPGLGLRLIYFSYDVKMKEKGDIPEGYSVSREKKERFSLILESASTNQTSMYLCASSFSGRLYEQYFGPGTRLTVT.

As concerns this clonotype: This may come from a read error, since a much larger clone is one base off. This chain joins TRBV12-3 or TRBV12-4 and TRBJ1-4; D not resolved. V was trimmed by 5 bases and J by 6 bases, leaving 13 bases between them. This CDR3 is 14 amino acids long. CDR3 protein: CASSLSERDEKLFF. The CDR3 DNA follows: TGTGCCAGCAGTCTATCAGAGAGAGATGAAAAACTGTTTTTT.

The chain combines TRBV20-1 with TRBJ2-1; TRBD2 aligns across 7 bases. The germline V gene has CDR1 DFQATT and CDR2 SNEGSKA (reference sequence). With 6 bases clipped from V and 6 bases from J, the junction kept 11 bases outside the gene matches. The CDR3 runs to 14 residues. Here the CDR3 reads CSAKGLAVSNEQFF. CDR3 nucleotides: TGCAGTGCCAAGGGGCTAGCGGTAAGCAATGAGCAGTTCTTC.

In DNA form, the CDR3 reads TGTGCCAGCAGTTTCTCAGGGGTGCTCTACGAGCAGTACTTC. Translating gives CASSFSGVLYEQYF. V and J are TRBV27 and TRBJ2-7; a possible D gene is TRBD1 (6 bases). The CDR3 is 14 amino acids. The germline gives CDR1 MNHEY, CDR2 SMNVEV (reference sequence). With 3 bases removed from V and 3 bases from J, the gap between germline ends came to 12 bases.

The V call is TRBV27, the J call TRBJ1-2; the D gene is possibly TRBD1 (5 bases). Per the germline V gene, CDR1 is MNHEY and CDR2 is SMNVEV (reference sequence). Between the trimmed V and J ends, which lost 5 bases and 2 bases, there was a span of 9 bases. This CDR3 is 13 amino acids long. The CDR3 nucleotides read TGTGCCAGCAGTATGACAGCGAACTATGGCTACACCTTC. It specifies CASSMTANYGYTF.

The sample holds a few counts of this clonotype. The chain employs TRBV28 and TRBJ2-7; tentatively, D is TRBD2 (6 bases). This CDR3 region has 14 residues. The germline CDR1 and CDR2 sequences are MDHEN and SYDVKM. Trimming pared 6 bases from V and 0 bases from J, leaving 12 bases between. CDR3 sequence (DNA): TGTGCCAGCAGACTAGGAGGGAGCTCCTACGAGCAGTACTTC. Translated: CASRLGGSSYEQYF.

The chain carries TRBV28 and TRBJ2-1; 12 positions agree with TRBD2. The CDR3 totals 15 residues. Germline lookup yields CDR1 MDHEN and CDR2 SYDVKM. The trim removed 8 bases at V and 0 bases at J, leaving 2 bases unmatched. CDR3 bases: TGTGCCAGCCGGACTAGCGGGATCTCCTACAATGAGCAGTTCTTC. As protein: CASRTSGISYNEQFF.

The chain is built from TRBV25-1 and TRBJ2-7; D may be TRBD1 or TRBD2 (5 bases each). The CDR3 runs to 14 residues. Trimming left V 6 bases short and J 10 bases short, with 22 bases between. The germline V gene encodes CDR1 MGHDK and CDR2 SYGVNS. The CDR3 here is CASSYRRRQEAQYF. The CDR3 bases are TGTGCCAGCAGCTACAGGAGGAGGCAAGAGGCCCAGTACTTC.

This clonotype was found many times. The chain employs TRBV7-9 and TRBJ2-3, with TRBD1 as a possible D gene (6 bases). CDR1 SEHNR and CDR2 FQNEAQ come from the germline V gene (reference sequence). Deletions cut 2 bases from V and 0 bases from J, with 6 bases between. This CDR3 spans 14 amino acids. Here the CDR3 reads CASSLRGSTDTQYF. The CDR3 coding sequence is TGTGCCAGCAGCTTAAGGGGGAGCACAGATACGCAGTATTTT. The variable domain in full, completed from reference TRBV7-9 and TRBJ2-3, reads DTGVSQNPRHKITKRGQNVTFRCDPISEHNRLYWYRQTLGQGPEFLTYFQNEAQLEKSRLLSDRFSAERPKGSFSTLEIQRTEQGDSAMYLCASSLRGSTDTQYFGPGTRLTVL.

The chain uses TRBV27 and TRBJ1-2; TRBD1 agrees at 9 bases. The CDR3 totals 13 residues. V trimming: 5 bases; J trimming: 7 bases; junction bases outside the gene matches: 5. In germline, CDR1 is MNHEY, CDR2 SMNVEV (reference sequence). In DNA, the CDR3 is TGTGCCAGCAGTGGGGGACAGGGATTTGGCTACACCTTC. It encodes CASSGGQGFGYTF.

This clonotype was observed once. V is TRBV6-5 and J is TRBJ2-1, with D possibly being TRBD1 or TRBD2 (6 bases each). Germline V gene lookup returns CDR1 MNHEY and CDR2 SVGAGI. V was clipped by 6 bases and J by 1 base, with 13 bases between them. This CDR3 has 15 amino acids. The CDR3 sequence is CASRVGGSSYNEQFF. As DNA, the CDR3 is TGTGCCAGCAGGGTGGGGGGCAGTTCCTACAATGAGCAGTTCTTC.

This sequence joins TRBV18 and TRBJ2-5; possibly TRBD1 for D (6 bases). The last part of the DNA fits TRBJ2-1 better; the J call may be wrong. There are 13 residues in the CDR3. From germline, CDR1 is KGHSH and CDR2 LQKENI. CDR3 coding DNA: TGTGCCAGCTCACCTGGACAGCAAGAGACCCAGTTCTTC. This translates into CASSPGQQETQFF.

Note on this clonotype: A read error may explain this, as a much larger clone is one base away. This sequence joins TRBV12-3 or TRBV12-4 and TRBJ2-5; TRBD1 matches at 10 bases. With the DNA end fitting TRBJ2-7 better, the J assignment may be wrong. The CDR3 covers 16 residues. The CDR3 is CASSLVGTGASHEQYF. The CDR3 DNA reads as TGTGCCAGCAGTTTAGTTGGGACAGGGGCATCCCACGAGCAGTACTTC.

The V and J genes are TRBV5-5 and TRBJ2-6; D is uncertain. Germline V gene data show CDR1 as SGHKS and CDR2 as YYEKEE (reference sequence). CDR3 length equals 13 residues. The CDR3 nucleotides are TGTGCTAACACGAGCTCTGGGGCCAACGTCCTGACTTTC. It specifies CANTSSGANVLTF. Supplemented by reference TRBV5-5 and TRBJ2-6, the full variable domain reads DAGVTQSPTHLIKTRGQQVTLRCSPISGHKSVSWYQQVLGQGPQFIFQYYEKEERGRGNFPDRFSARQFPNYSSELNVNALLLGDSALYLCANTSSGANVLTFGAGSRLTVL.

This clonotype has only a few counts. The chain joins TRBV5-1 to TRBJ1-4, with D perhaps matching TRBD1 (5 bases). This CDR3 has 15 amino acids. Deletions cut 5 bases from V and 6 bases from J, with 17 bases between. Germline CDR1 reads SGHRS; CDR2 reads YFSETQ. The CDR3 nucleotides read TGCGCCAGCAGGGTACCAGGGTCATCAGATGAAAAACTGTTTTTT. Amino acids: CASRVPGSSDEKLFF.